These 22 T cell receptor beta chains were all obtained from the same sample, sequenced in a study of T cells in Graves' hyperthyroidism and ophthalmopathy (dated by TCRdb to the late 2010s). Library preparation used multiplex PCR. The instrument given in TCRdb is Illumina HiSeq 2000. The TCR beta CDR3 regions were amplified from RNA transcripts. The TCR CDR3 was subjected to a first round of RT-PCR using the HTBI primer set and the Qiagen OneStep RT-PCR kit. The public sequencing data were trimmed at Q25 with fastp and processed into clonotypes with MiXCR by TCRdb, which kept only in-frame beta chains. Each CDR3 protein appears once, grouped with its most common genes and DNA. For this sample there are 750,000 to 950,000 distinct CDR3 sequences; more than 30% appear just once. Approximately 8.7% of the sample belongs to the ten largest clones. The sample comprised blood. These receptors all come from a man aged 18 to 35 with Graves' hyperthyroidism.

In this sample, this clonotype turned up many times. The chain has TRBV19 and TRBJ2-7; possibly TRBD2 for D (6 bases). The CDR3 is 15 amino acids. The V and J ends lost 3 bases and 0 bases respectively, with 12 bases between them. Germline values: CDR1 LNHDA, CDR2 SQIVND (reference sequence). The DNA of the CDR3 is TGTGCCAGTAGTATTGCGGGACCGAGCTCCTACGAGCAGTACTTC. Translating gives CASSIAGPSSYEQYF.

The rearrangement links TRBV30 to TRBJ1-4; 7 bases map to TRBD1. V lost 1 base and J lost 10; bases outside the gene matches: 6. This CDR3 has 13 amino acids. Germline CDR1 reads GTSNPN; CDR2 reads SVGIG (reference sequence). The CDR3 sequence is CAWSEDRARKLFF. The CDR3 DNA follows: TGTGCCTGGAGTGAAGACAGGGCGCGAAAACTGTTTTTT.

On this clonotype itself: At one end the junction does not follow the germline gene, possibly because of a read error. This chain connects TRBV5-1 to TRBJ1-5; no firm D call. Germline V lookup: CDR1 SGHRS, CDR2 YFSETQ. This CDR3 region has 13 residues. The CDR3, as DNA: TGCGTCAGCAGCTACGGCTACAATCAGCCCCAGCATTTT. It yields the protein CVSSYGYNQPQHF.

V usage is TRBV10-3 and J usage is TRBJ2-2, with a tentative D call TRBD1 (5 bases). CDR1 is ENHRY and CDR2 is SYGVKD in the germline V gene. The CDR3 contains 16 residues. Between the trimmed V and J ends, which lost 10 bases and 2 bases, there was a span of 20 bases. CDR3 coding DNA: TGTGCCAGCAGCGCAACAGGTTACCAAAACACCGGGGAGCTGTTTTTT. This translates into CASSATGYQNTGELFF.

J is TRBJ2-7 and V is TRBV11-2, with TRBD1 as a possible D gene (6 bases). CDR1 SGHAT and CDR2 FQNNGV come from the germline V gene. CDR3 length: 13 residues. V was clipped by 6 bases and J by 6 bases, with 15 bases between them. The CDR3 bases are TGTGCCAGCAGTCGACAGGTCTCCGTCGAGCAGTACTTC. Translating it yields CASSRQVSVEQYF.

This clonotype was counted only a few times. The chain recombines TRBV19 with TRBJ1-1; D possibly corresponds to TRBD1 (5 bases). The CDR3 loop spans 22 amino acids. Trimming took 7 bases from V and 0 from J, leaving 36 bases between them. In germline, CDR1 is LNHDA, CDR2 SQIVND (reference sequence). CDR3 residues: CASNDRNAPGTYTIRMNTEAFF. The CDR3 DNA is TGTGCCAGTAACGACCGAAACGCTCCCGGGACGTACACCATCCGGATGAACACTGAAGCTTTCTTT.

This clonotype was seen many times. This chain connects TRBV2 to TRBJ2-5; 8 bases are shared with TRBD1. Germline lookup yields CDR1 SNHLY and CDR2 FYNNEI. CDR3 length equals 12 residues. The CDR3 region is CVGGQARETQYF. The CDR3 bases are TGTGTGGGGGGACAGGCCAGGGAGACCCAGTACTTC.

Turning to this clonotype: Germline and junction disagree at one end, which may indicate a read error. V and J are TRBV6-5 and TRBJ1-5; the D is unclear. Germline CDR1 is MNHEY and CDR2 is SVGAGI. The CDR3 runs to 14 residues. The CDR3 bases are TGTGCCATCAGTTACGGCGGTAGCAATCAGCCCCAGCATTTT. As protein: CAISYGGSNQPQHF.

The chain combines TRBV28 with TRBJ1-6; no clear D gene. Germline CDR1 MDHEN, CDR2 SYDVKM. The length of the CDR3 is 13 residues. Trimming removed 2 bases from V and 8 bases from J, with 7 bases in between. Written as DNA, the CDR3 is TGTGCCAGCAGTTTAAAGGGTTATTCACCCCTCCACTTT. Translation gives CASSLKGYSPLHF.

Comment on this clonotype: One junction end disagrees with the germline gene, perhaps due to a read error. V and J are TRBV7-9 and TRBJ2-7; 7 positions agree with TRBD2. This CDR3 region has 14 residues. Germline CDR1 is SEHNR and CDR2 is FQNEAQ (reference sequence). CDR3 nucleotides: TGCGCCAGCAGCCAAGCCGAGCGGGGTAACGAGCAGTACTTC. Amino acid sequence: CASSQAERGNEQYF.

CDR3 nucleotide sequence: TGTGCCAGTAGTGCTCGACAGGGAACCGGGGAGCTGTTTTTT. It yields the protein CASSARQGTGELFF. The chain carries TRBV19 and TRBJ2-2; 7 bases are shared with TRBD1. V shed 5 bases, J shed 5 bases, and the junction held 5 bases outside the gene matches. Per germline, CDR1 LNHDA and CDR2 SQIVND (reference sequence). This CDR3 is 14 amino acids long.

This clonotype was observed once. This chain connects TRBV2 to TRBJ1-2; maybe TRBD1 (5 bases). This CDR3 is built from 10 residues. V shed 11 bases and J shed 7 bases, with 11 bases lying between them. Germline-derived CDR1 and CDR2 are SNHLY and FYNNEI. The CDR3 coding sequence is TGTGCCGCCAGGGATGGTGGCTACACCTTC. Its protein product is CAARDGGYTF. Looking up the rest from reference TRBV2 and TRBJ1-2 gives the full variable domain: EPEVTQTPSHQVTQMGQEVILRCVPISNHLYFYWYRQILGQKVEFLVSFYNNEISEKSEIFDDQFSVERPDGSNFTLKIRSTKLEDSAMYFCAARDGGYTFGSGTRLTVV.

This clonotype was seen repeatedly, ten times or more. The V and J genes are TRBV29-1 and TRBJ1-1, with no clear D. The V end lost 7 bases, the J end lost 0 bases, and 9 bases lay between the germline ends. CDR1 is SQVTM and CDR2 is ANQGSEA in the germline V gene. The CDR3 runs 12 residues. CDR3 sequence (DNA): TGCAGCGCCGCGGTCATGAACACTGAAGCTTTCTTT. Translating gives CSAAVMNTEAFF.

The chain has TRBV13 and TRBJ2-7; TRBD2 matches 8 bases. The CDR3 is 14 amino acids. Germline CDR1 reads PRHDT; CDR2 reads FYEKMQ (reference sequence). Trimming cost V 2 bases and J 5 bases; bases outside gene matches: 5. The CDR3 here is CASSLTGRADEQYF. The CDR3 nucleotides are TGTGCCAGCAGCTTAACCGGGAGGGCCGACGAGCAGTACTTC.

This clonotype occurred many times. J is TRBJ1-5 and V is TRBV2; D unclear. V was trimmed by 2 bases and J by 0 bases, leaving 8 bases between them. Germline values: CDR1 SNHLY, CDR2 FYNNEI. The CDR3 consists of 15 residues. CDR3 residues: CASSERRDSNQPQHF. CDR3 in DNA: TGTGCCAGCAGTGAAAGACGAGATAGCAATCAGCCCCAGCATTTT.

V gene TRBV7-2 combines with J gene TRBJ2-7; D call uncertain. This CDR3 contains 12 residues. Germline CDR1 is SGHTA and CDR2 is FQGNSA. Trimming cost V 5 bases and J 6 bases, with 11 bases left between them. The CDR3 coding sequence is TGTGCCAGCAGCCCCCGCTCGGGCGAGCAGTACTTC. This sequence encodes CASSPRSGEQYF.

This clonotype was seen only a few times. The chain's CDR3 is CASSLEPMNTEAFF. The CDR3 coding sequence is TGTGCCAGCAGCTTGGAACCGATGAACACTGAAGCTTTCTTT. The V and J genes are TRBV5-5 and TRBJ1-1, with no clear D. CDR1 is SGHKS, CDR2 YYEKEE, per germline (reference sequence). The CDR3 runs to 14 residues. The ends were cut back, 0 bases at V and 0 bases at J, with 6 bases in the middle.

In its sample, this clonotype was seen a few times. The chain has TRBV19 and TRBJ1-1, with D possibly matching TRBD1 (5 bases). The CDR3 has 14 residues. Germline assignment: CDR1 LNHDA and CDR2 SQIVND (reference sequence). V lost 8 bases and J 3 bases, leaving 16 bases between the germline ends. This CDR3 is CASRPAGLDTEAFF. In DNA form, the CDR3 reads TGTGCCAGTCGCCCGGCAGGGTTGGACACTGAAGCTTTCTTT.

The sample holds many counts of this clonotype. The chain carries TRBV19 and TRBJ1-2; D gene ambiguous. CDR1 is LNHDA and CDR2 is SQIVND in the germline V gene (reference sequence). This CDR3 is 13 amino acids long. V gave up 1 base and J gave up 6 bases, with 9 bases separating them. The CDR3 sequence: CASSIGLENGYTF. The CDR3 DNA reads as TGTGCCAGTAGTATAGGGCTCGAAAATGGCTACACCTTC.

The chain carries TRBV10-3 and TRBJ2-7; a weak D match, TRBD1 (5 bases). Germline values: CDR1 ENHRY, CDR2 SYGVKD. Between the trimmed V and J ends, which lost 0 bases and 5 bases, there was a span of 5 bases. The CDR3 runs to 12 residues. The DNA of the CDR3 is TGTGCCATCAGTGAGTCGACAGACGAGCAGTACTTC. Translated, it gives CAISESTDEQYF.

CDR3 sequence: CASGQQGQTNSPLHF. CDR3 coding DNA: TGTGCCAGCGGACAACAGGGACAGACTAATTCACCCCTCCACTTT. The chain carries TRBV25-1 and TRBJ1-6; 7 positions agree with TRBD1. This CDR3 has 15 amino acids. V gave up 8 bases and J gave up 6 bases; unmatched junction bases: 10. Germline assignment: CDR1 MGHDK and CDR2 SYGVNS.

Ten or more counts support this clonotype. This chain connects TRBV7-8 to TRBJ1-5; D is ambiguous. The germline V gene encodes CDR1 SGHVS and CDR2 FQNEAQ. The V gene lost 5 bases and the J gene lost 3 bases, with 14 bases spanning the gap. This CDR3 has 15 amino acids. CDR3 protein: CASSPERVPNQPQHF. The CDR3 bases are TGTGCCAGCAGCCCCGAGCGGGTTCCCAATCAGCCCCAGCATTTT. The variable domain in full, completed from reference TRBV7-8 and TRBJ1-5, reads GAGVSQSPRYKVAKRGQDVALRCDPISGHVSLFWYQQALGQGPEFLTYFQNEAQLDKSGLPSDRFFAERPEGSVSTLKIQRTQQEDSAVYLCASSPERVPNQPQHFGDGTRLSIL.